This T cell receptor (beta chain) is drawn from a study of cytomegalovirus exposure and HLA in healthy donors. Whole-study results and caveats: Prediction of most subjects' HLA-A and HLA-B alleles by TCR beta sequences was reportedly accurate. A later analysis linked about 17,000 TCR beta sequences to HLA alleles at 0.05 false discovery rate.

Comment on this clone: Its antigen is as yet unknown.

With 60 Vbeta and 13 Jbeta primers, the PCR was carried out. Here immunoSEQ multiplex PCR was the method, and the copy in TCRdb shows in-frame clones only, minus some. Among approximately 100,000 clones listed, roughly two thirds were seen once. Germline-derived CDR1 and CDR2 are SGHNT and YENEEA. This CDR3 comprises 17 residues. V dropped 1 base and J dropped 10; count of bases not matched to a gene: 14. Input material: PBMCs. The chain recombines TRBV11-3 with TRBJ2-3, with 10 positions matching TRBD2. The origin of this receptor is a female donor in good health and CMV-seronegative. This CDR3 is CASSLGPASGGFQAQYF. CDR3 DNA: TGTGCCAGCAGCTTAGGCCCCGCTAGCGGGGGATTCCAGGCGCAGTATTTT.